One sample yielded the 6 T cell receptor beta chains listed below, sequenced in a study of blood T cell repertoires in COVID-19. Clones were sequenced by immunoSEQ multiplex PCR, and TCRdb holds only the in-frame ones, with some missing. The sample contains some 150,000 clones, 65% to 90% of which appear only once. Sequenced material: peripheral blood. The receptors stem from a woman between 50 and 59 years old with acute or convalescent COVID-19.

This clone came up once. The CDR3: CASSLYSRGRTEAFF. The CDR3 DNA sequence: TGTGCCAGCAGTTTATATTCCAGGGGGCGGACTGAAGCTTTCTTT. This chain uses TRBV28 with TRBJ1-1; 8 bases fit TRBD1. The V gene's germline CDR1 is MDHEN and CDR2 SYDVKM. With 1 base clipped from V and 5 bases from J, the junction kept 6 bases outside the gene matches. The CDR3 contains 15 residues.

This clone was recorded only once. The chain links TRBV18 to TRBJ1-1; D is uncertain. V was trimmed by 3 bases and J by 8 bases, leaving 10 bases between them. The CDR3 length is 12 residues. The germline gives CDR1 KGHSH, CDR2 LQKENI. CDR3 region: CASSPIRGEAFF. The CDR3 DNA follows: TGTGCCAGCTCACCTATACGGGGAGAAGCTTTCTTT.

Only one count was recorded for this clone. The chain couples TRBV15 to TRBJ1-4; D uncertain. CDR3 length: 15 amino acids. The V end lost 1 base, the J end lost 0 bases, and 6 bases lay between the germline ends. Looked up from germline, CDR1 is LNHNV and CDR2 is YYDKDF (reference sequence). CDR3 nucleotide sequence: TGTGCCACCAGCAGAGTACACGCAACTAATGAAAAACTGTTTTTT. It encodes CATSRVHATNEKLFF.

The J gene is TRBJ2-7, the V gene TRBV21-1; TRBD2, the table's D call, lacks a check against the DNA. TRBV21-1 is recorded as a pseudogene. The CDR3 loop spans 15 amino acids. The CDR3 region has the DNA TGTGCCAGCAGCCTCAAACCCCACCGGTTCGGGGTATCTAACTTC. As protein: CASSLKPHRFGVSNF.

V gene TRBV7-8 combines with J gene TRBJ2-5; TRBD2 aligns across 8 bases. The ends lost 5 bases at V and 2 bases at J; junction bases unmatched: 7. Per the germline V gene, CDR1 is SGHVS and CDR2 is FQNEAQ. This CDR3 has 15 residues. CDR3 protein: CASSGGASGQETQYF. In DNA form, the CDR3 reads TGTGCCAGCAGCGGAGGGGCTAGCGGGCAAGAGACCCAGTACTTC.

The CDR3 DNA follows: TGTGCCAGCAGTTACGGGGCAGCCGGGAGGTACGAGCAGTACTTC. Protein sequence: CASSYGAAGRYEQYF. The chain recombines TRBV6-5 with TRBJ2-7; 7 bases are shared with TRBD2. This CDR3 contains 15 residues. CDR1 and CDR2 from the germline V gene are MNHEY and SVGAGI. With V trimmed by 2 bases and J by 4 bases, 8 bases remained unmatched.